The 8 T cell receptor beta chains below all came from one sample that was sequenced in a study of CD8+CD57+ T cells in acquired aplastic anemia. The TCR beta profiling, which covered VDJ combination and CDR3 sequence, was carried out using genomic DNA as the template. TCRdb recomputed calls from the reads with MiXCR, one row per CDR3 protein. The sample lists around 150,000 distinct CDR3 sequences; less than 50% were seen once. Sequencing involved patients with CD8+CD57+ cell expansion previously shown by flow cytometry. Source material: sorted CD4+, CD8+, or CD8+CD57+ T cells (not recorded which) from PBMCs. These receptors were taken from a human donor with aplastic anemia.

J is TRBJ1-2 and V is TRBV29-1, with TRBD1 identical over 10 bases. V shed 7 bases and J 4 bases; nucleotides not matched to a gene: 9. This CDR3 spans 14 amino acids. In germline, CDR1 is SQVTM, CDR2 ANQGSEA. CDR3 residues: CSAGDRGGVYGYTF. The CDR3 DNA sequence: TGCAGCGCCGGGGACAGGGGAGGAGTCTATGGCTACACCTTC. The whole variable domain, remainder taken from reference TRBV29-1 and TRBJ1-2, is SAVISQKPSRDICQRGTSLTIQCQVDSQVTMMFWYRQQPGQSLTLIATANQGSEATYESGFVIDKFPISRPNLTFSTLTVSNMSPEDSSIYLCSAGDRGGVYGYTFGSGTRLTVV.

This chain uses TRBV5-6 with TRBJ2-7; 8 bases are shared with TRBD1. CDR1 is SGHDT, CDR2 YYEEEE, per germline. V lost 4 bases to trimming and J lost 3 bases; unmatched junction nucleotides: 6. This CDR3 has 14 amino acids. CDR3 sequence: CASSPAGQDYEQYF. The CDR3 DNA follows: TGTGCCAGCAGCCCCGCGGGACAGGACTACGAGCAGTACTTC.

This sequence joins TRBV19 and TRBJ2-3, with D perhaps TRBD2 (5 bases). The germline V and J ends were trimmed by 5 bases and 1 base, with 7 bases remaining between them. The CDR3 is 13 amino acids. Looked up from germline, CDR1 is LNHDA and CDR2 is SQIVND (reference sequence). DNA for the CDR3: TGTGCCAGTAGTGCGGGCCGCACAGATACGCAGTATTTT. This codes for CASSAGRTDTQYF.

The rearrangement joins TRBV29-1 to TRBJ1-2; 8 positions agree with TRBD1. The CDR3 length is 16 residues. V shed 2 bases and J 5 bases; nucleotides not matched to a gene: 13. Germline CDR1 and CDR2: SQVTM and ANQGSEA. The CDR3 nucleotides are TGCAGCGTTGAAAAGGGTGGGACAGGTCGCGGTTATGGCTACACCTTC. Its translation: CSVEKGGTGRGYGYTF.

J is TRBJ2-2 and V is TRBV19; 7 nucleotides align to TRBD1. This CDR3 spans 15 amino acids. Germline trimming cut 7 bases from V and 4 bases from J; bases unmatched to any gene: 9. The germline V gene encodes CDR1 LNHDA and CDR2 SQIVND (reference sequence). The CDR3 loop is CASNPRQGGTGELFF. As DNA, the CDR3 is TGTGCCAGTAACCCAAGACAGGGTGGCACCGGGGAGCTGTTTTTT.

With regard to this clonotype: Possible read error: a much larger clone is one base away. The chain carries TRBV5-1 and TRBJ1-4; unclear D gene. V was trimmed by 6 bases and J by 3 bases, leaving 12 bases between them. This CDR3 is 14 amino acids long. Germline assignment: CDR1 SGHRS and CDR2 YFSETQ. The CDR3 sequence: CASNTIGANEKLFF. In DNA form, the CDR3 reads TGCGCCAGCAACACCATCGGAGCTAATGAAAAACTGTTTTTT. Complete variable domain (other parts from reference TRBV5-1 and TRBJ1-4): KAGVTQTPRYLIKTRGQQVTLSCSPISGHRSVSWYQQTPGQGLQFLFEYFSETQRNKGNFPGRFSGRQFSNSRSEMNVSTLELGDSALYLCASNTIGANEKLFFGSGTQLSVL.

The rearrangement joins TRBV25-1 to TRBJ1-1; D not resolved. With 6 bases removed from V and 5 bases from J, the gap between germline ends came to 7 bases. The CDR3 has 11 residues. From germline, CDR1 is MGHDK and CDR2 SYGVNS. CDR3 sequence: CASRDGTEAFF. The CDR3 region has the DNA TGTGCCAGCAGGGACGGGACTGAAGCTTTCTTT.

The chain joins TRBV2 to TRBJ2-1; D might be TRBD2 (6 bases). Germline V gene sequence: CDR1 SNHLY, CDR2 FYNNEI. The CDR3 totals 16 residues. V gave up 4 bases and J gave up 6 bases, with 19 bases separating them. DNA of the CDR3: TGTGCCAGCAGTGCCCCAGGGTCGGGAGACCGCAATGAGCAGTTCTTC. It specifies CASSAPGSGDRNEQFF. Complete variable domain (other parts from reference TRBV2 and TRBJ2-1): EPEVTQTPSHQVTQMGQEVILRCVPISNHLYFYWYRQILGQKVEFLVSFYNNEISEKSEIFDDQFSVERPDGSNFTLKIRSTKLEDSAMYFCASSAPGSGDRNEQFFGPGTRLTVL.